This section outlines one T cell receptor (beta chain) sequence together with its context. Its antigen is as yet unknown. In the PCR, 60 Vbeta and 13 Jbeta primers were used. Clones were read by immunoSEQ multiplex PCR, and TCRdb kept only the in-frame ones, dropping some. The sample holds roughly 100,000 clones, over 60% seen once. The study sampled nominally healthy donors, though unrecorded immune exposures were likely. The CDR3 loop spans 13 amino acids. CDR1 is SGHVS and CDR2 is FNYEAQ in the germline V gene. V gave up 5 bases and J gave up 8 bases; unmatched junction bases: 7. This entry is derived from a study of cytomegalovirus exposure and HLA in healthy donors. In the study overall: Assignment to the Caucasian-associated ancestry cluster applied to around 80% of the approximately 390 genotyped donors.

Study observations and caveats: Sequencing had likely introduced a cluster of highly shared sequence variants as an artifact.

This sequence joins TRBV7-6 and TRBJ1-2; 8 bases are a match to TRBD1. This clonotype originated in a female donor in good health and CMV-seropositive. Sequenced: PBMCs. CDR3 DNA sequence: TGTGCCAGCAGCCAAGGGACAGGAAACGGCTACACCTTC. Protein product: CASSQGTGNGYTF.